The clone carrying this T cell receptor beta chain was counted at least ten times. Its antigen is not identified. This sample is drawn from a study of early T cells in non-severe SARS-CoV-2 infection. Study background: Alpha and beta chains were unpaired, from unsorted whole-blood bulk RNA.

Individual cDNA molecules were tagged with unique molecular identifiers, the study reported. TCRdb reprocessed the 5' RACE reads via MiXCR and lists one record per CDR3 protein. The table has about 42,000 distinct CDR3 sequences, around 7% seen once. Study observations and caveats: VDJdb matching favored anti-spike CD8 responses, missing private and CD4 specificities.

The receptor comes from an adult who was a healthcare worker with PCR-confirmed SARS-CoV-2 infection or an uninfected control (not recorded which). The source material was whole blood.

The CDR3, as DNA: TGTGCCAGCAAGACGGACAGGGGGACTGAAGCTTTCTTT. It codes for CASKTDRGTEAFF. The chain employs TRBV9 and TRBJ1-1; TRBD1 matches 10 bases. Germline V lookup: CDR1 SGDLS, CDR2 YYNGEE. The junction had 4 bases not matched to a gene; V was cut back by 6 bases and J by 5 bases. The CDR3 is made up of 13 amino acids.